A single sample is the source of the 17 T cell receptor beta chains below, sequenced in a study of blood T cell repertoires in COVID-19. The assay was immunoSEQ multiplex PCR, and TCRdb's table has in-frame clones only and misses some. The sample records some 320,000 clones, around 87% being singletons. Source material: PBMCs or T cells enriched from blood (not recorded which). These TCRs come from a woman under 40 who had recovered from COVID-19.

The rearrangement uses TRBV5-5 and TRBJ1-1; D call uncertain. Germline CDR1 is SGHKS and CDR2 is YYEKEE (reference sequence). Trimming shortened V by 4 bases and J by 1 base, and 11 bases separated the two germline ends. The CDR3 has 14 residues. The chain's CDR3 is CASSTRVANTEAFF. The CDR3 nucleotides are TGTGCCAGCAGCACCCGGGTAGCGAACACTGAAGCTTTCTTT.

This clone turned up a few times. The chain recombines TRBV6-5 with TRBJ1-2; D remains unclear. This CDR3 spans 15 amino acids. Germline CDR1 is MNHEY and CDR2 is SVGAGI. Trimming stripped 0 bases from V and 0 bases from J, with 8 bases between. CDR3: CASSYSQAANYGYTF. CDR3 DNA: TGTGCCAGCAGTTACTCTCAGGCTGCTAACTATGGCTACACCTTC.

The table lists this clone with a count of one. The chain carries TRBV4-2 and TRBJ2-3; D is unclear. The germline V gene has CDR1 LGHNA and CDR2 YNFKEQ. V was trimmed by 5 bases and J by 4 bases, leaving 10 bases between them. The CDR3 is 13 amino acids. CDR3 sequence reads: CASSGSLPDTQYF. CDR3 in DNA: TGTGCCAGCAGCGGTAGTCTCCCAGATACGCAGTATTTT.

V and J are TRBV2 and TRBJ1-1; D unresolved. Germline CDR1 SNHLY, CDR2 FYNNEI. This CDR3 has 11 residues. Trimming removed 5 bases from V and 6 bases from J, with 7 bases in between. The CDR3 sequence: CASSQVSEAFF. The CDR3 nucleotides read TGTGCCAGCAGTCAGGTCTCTGAAGCTTTCTTT.

This chain uses TRBV19 with TRBJ1-3; the D gene is possibly TRBD1 (6 bases). CDR3 length equals 16 residues. The germline V gene encodes CDR1 LNHDA and CDR2 SQIVND (reference sequence). Trimming took off 3 bases at V and 0 bases at J, with 12 bases between the two ends. The CDR3 region has the DNA TGTGCCAGTAGTATCGACAGGCCTACCTCTGGAAACACCATATATTTT. Translation gives CASSIDRPTSGNTIYF. The full variable domain, with the rest looked up from reference TRBV19 and TRBJ1-3, is DGGITQSPKYLFRKEGQNVTLSCEQNLNHDAMYWYRQDPGQGLRLIYYSQIVNDFQKGDIAEGYSVSREKKESFPLTVTSAQKNPTAFYLCASSIDRPTSGNTIYFGEGSWLTVV.

The CDR3 coding sequence is TGTGCCACCTCAGTGGGACAGGGAGCCACTGAAGCTTTCTTT. The encoded protein is CATSVGQGATEAFF. This sequence joins TRBV19 and TRBJ1-1; 9 nucleotides agree with TRBD1. V lost 10 bases, J lost 4 bases, and 10 bases stayed unmatched. The germline V gene has CDR1 LNHDA and CDR2 SQIVND (reference sequence). This CDR3 has 14 residues.

V and J are TRBV19 and TRBJ1-1; 9 nucleotides align to TRBD1. This CDR3 contains 17 residues. Looked up from germline, CDR1 is LNHDA and CDR2 is SQIVND (reference sequence). The V and J ends lost 7 bases and 3 bases, in that order; junction bases with no gene match: 15. The CDR3 coding sequence is TGTGCCAGTAATCCTCACGGGCATAGACAGGGGGACACTGAAGCTTTCTTT. This gives the protein CASNPHGHRQGDTEAFF.

This chain joins TRBV10-3 and TRBJ2-7; 7 nucleotides agree with TRBD1. The CDR3 consists of 13 residues. The trim removed 6 bases at V and 7 bases at J, leaving 9 bases unmatched. The V gene's germline CDR1 is ENHRY and CDR2 SYGVKD. CDR3 coding DNA: TGTGCCATCAGGGATACAGGGGCGGATGAGCAGTACTTC. It translates to CAIRDTGADEQYF.

This clone was observed once. J is TRBJ1-1 and V is TRBV5-1, with unresolved D. Germline V gives CDR1 SGHRS, CDR2 YFSETQ. The CDR3 totals 15 residues. V gave up 3 bases and J gave up 1 base, with 13 bases separating them. The CDR3 DNA reads as TGCGCCAGCAGCTGGGCCGCCTCCAAGAACACTGAAGCTTTCTTT. It specifies CASSWAASKNTEAFF.

This chain connects TRBV4-1 to TRBJ2-3, with D possibly being TRBD1 (5 bases). The V gene's germline CDR1 is MGHRA and CDR2 YSYEKL. The CDR3 length is 16 residues. Trimming stripped 0 bases from V and 3 bases from J, with 13 bases between. In DNA, the CDR3 is TGCGCCAGCAGCCAAGATCATGGGGCTAGAACAGATACGCAGTATTTT. Translating it yields CASSQDHGARTDTQYF.

The chain recombines TRBV28 with TRBJ1-2; D is possibly TRBD1 (6 bases). Germline V gene lookup returns CDR1 MDHEN and CDR2 SYDVKM. Trimming removed 3 bases at V and 4 bases at J, with 12 bases between. The CDR3 is made up of 14 amino acids. In DNA form, the CDR3 reads TGTGCCAGCAGTTTGAGGGGGGGTCGCTATGGCTACACCTTC. Protein product: CASSLRGGRYGYTF.

This chain connects TRBV10-3 to TRBJ2-3; D may be TRBD1 (5 bases). V lost 6 bases, J lost 1 base, and 14 bases lay in between. Per germline, CDR1 ENHRY and CDR2 SYGVKD. The CDR3 loop spans 15 amino acids. The CDR3 DNA sequence: TGTGCCATCAGCCAGGGTCCCTCCCGCACAGATACGCAGTATTTT. Protein sequence: CAISQGPSRTDTQYF.

This clone was seen just once. The J gene is TRBJ2-7, the V gene TRBV27; the D is unclear. V lost 5 bases and J 4 bases, leaving 12 bases between the germline ends. CDR3 length equals 13 residues. The germline CDR1 and CDR2 sequences are MNHEY and SMNVEV (reference sequence). In nucleotides, the CDR3 is TGTGCCAGCAGTCAGAGACACGCGTACGAGCAGTACTTC. It codes for CASSQRHAYEQYF.

The CDR3 DNA reads as TGTGCCAGCACCCGACAGGGGGTCACTGAAGCTTTCTTT. Amino acids: CASTRQGVTEAFF. The rearrangement links TRBV5-8 to TRBJ1-1, with 9 bases fitting TRBD1. The CDR3 covers 13 residues. Per the germline V gene, CDR1 is SGHTS and CDR2 is YDEGEE. V gave up 6 bases and J gave up 4 bases; unmatched junction bases: 4.

To note about this clone: The same CDR3 can be traced to other DNA sequences in this sample. CDR3 coding DNA: TGTGCCAGTAGTATAGTTGAAGGGGCTGAAGCTTTCTTT. It yields the protein CASSIVEGAEAFF. The chain joins TRBV19 to TRBJ1-1; tentative D call: TRBD1 (5 bases). This CDR3 has 13 residues. V lost 1 base, J lost 6 bases, and 9 bases lay in between. CDR1 is LNHDA and CDR2 is SQIVND in the germline V gene (reference sequence).

The rearrangement joins TRBV7-2 to TRBJ2-7, with TRBD2 matching over 9 bases. After removal of 4 bases from V and 3 bases from J, the junction contained 7 bases not matched to a gene. This CDR3 is 15 amino acids long. CDR1 and CDR2 (germline): SGHTA, FQGNSA. The CDR3 spells CASSSGLAGYYEQYF. The CDR3 nucleotides are TGTGCCAGCAGCTCTGGCCTAGCGGGGTACTACGAGCAGTACTTC.

This clone was counted only a few times. The rearrangement joins TRBV5-8 to TRBJ2-7, with D possibly being TRBD2 (6 bases). The CDR3 is made up of 15 amino acids. The germline V gene has CDR1 SGHTS and CDR2 YDEGEE. V lost 1 base to trimming and J lost 3 bases, with 14 bases between them. The CDR3 coding sequence is TGTGCCAGCAGCTTGAGCGTCGGGGGAGTCTACGAGCAGTACTTC. Amino acids: CASSLSVGGVYEQYF.